The 7 T cell receptor beta chains reported below all come from one sample, sequenced in a study of T cell responses to AZD1222 COVID-19 vaccine. The table came from immunoSEQ multiplex PCR; TCRdb's copy has only in-frame clones and leaves some out. This table has roughly 140,000 clones, 88% appearing once. The sample in question was peripheral blood, obtained 28 days after the second AZD1222 dose. The receptor source for this set is an adult who received the AZD1222 COVID-19 vaccine.

The V gene is TRBV2, the J gene TRBJ2-1, with 8 bases identical to TRBD2. The length of the CDR3 is 13 residues. V lost 3 bases to trimming and J lost 9 bases; unmatched junction nucleotides: 4. The V gene's germline CDR1 is SNHLY and CDR2 FYNNEI. This CDR3 is CASSDLGLGEQFF. The CDR3 DNA follows: TGTGCCAGCAGTGACTTGGGACTAGGTGAGCAGTTCTTC.

The chain couples TRBV2 to TRBJ2-2, with 9 bases lining up with TRBD2. J was trimmed by 7 bases and V by 7 bases; bases with no gene match: 4. This CDR3 comprises 13 residues. Per the germline V gene, CDR1 is SNHLY and CDR2 is FYNNEI. The DNA of the CDR3 is TGTGCCAGCATGGGACTAGCAAACGGGGAGCTGTTTTTT. Translation gives CASMGLANGELFF.

The rearrangement joins TRBV28 to TRBJ2-7, with D perhaps given as TRBD1 or TRBD2 (6 bases each). Trimming cost V 2 bases and J 1 base, with 18 bases left between them. CDR1 is MDHEN, CDR2 SYDVKM, per germline. This CDR3 has 17 amino acids. CDR3 bases: TGTGCCAGCAGTTTAGGGGGGCGTGGGGTTTTGTCCTACGAGCAGTACTTC. This codes for CASSLGGRGVLSYEQYF.

V usage is TRBV9 and J usage is TRBJ2-3, with D uncertain. CDR3 length: 17 amino acids. Trimming cost V 0 bases and J 0 bases, with 14 bases left between them. Germline V CDR1 and CDR2: SGDLS, YYNGEE. The CDR3 coding sequence is TGTGCCAGCAGCGTAGAGCGCTCCCCAGCTAGCACAGATACGCAGTATTTT. Protein: CASSVERSPASTDTQYF.

This chain joins TRBV6-5 and TRBJ2-1; perhaps D is TRBD1 or TRBD2 (7 bases each). Looked up from germline, CDR1 is MNHEY and CDR2 is SVGAGI. The CDR3 sequence is 16 residues long. The V end was cut by 3 bases, the J end by 9 bases, with 21 bases between. CDR3 DNA sequence: TGTGCCAGCAGTTATCAGGACAGGTTTGGGGGGGGTGAGCAGTTCTTC. This gives the protein CASSYQDRFGGGEQFF.

The chain couples TRBV27 to TRBJ1-2; TRBD1 might be the D (5 bases). Germline-derived CDR1 and CDR2 are MNHEY and SMNVEV (reference sequence). The CDR3 loop spans 15 amino acids. Trimming took 6 bases from V and 6 from J, leaving 20 bases between them. The CDR3 region is CASSSSGLLPHGYTF. CDR3 DNA sequence: TGTGCCAGCAGCAGTTCGGGACTCCTACCCCATGGCTACACCTTC.

CDR3 in DNA: TGTGCCAGCAGTTACGCGGGACAACGCACAGATACGCAGTATTTT. It encodes CASSYAGQRTDTQYF. The chain employs TRBV6-5 and TRBJ2-3; D tentatively reads TRBD1 or TRBD2 (6 bases each). Germline V gene lookup returns CDR1 MNHEY and CDR2 SVGAGI. The V and J ends lost 2 bases and 1 base respectively, with 10 bases between them. The CDR3 is 15 amino acids.